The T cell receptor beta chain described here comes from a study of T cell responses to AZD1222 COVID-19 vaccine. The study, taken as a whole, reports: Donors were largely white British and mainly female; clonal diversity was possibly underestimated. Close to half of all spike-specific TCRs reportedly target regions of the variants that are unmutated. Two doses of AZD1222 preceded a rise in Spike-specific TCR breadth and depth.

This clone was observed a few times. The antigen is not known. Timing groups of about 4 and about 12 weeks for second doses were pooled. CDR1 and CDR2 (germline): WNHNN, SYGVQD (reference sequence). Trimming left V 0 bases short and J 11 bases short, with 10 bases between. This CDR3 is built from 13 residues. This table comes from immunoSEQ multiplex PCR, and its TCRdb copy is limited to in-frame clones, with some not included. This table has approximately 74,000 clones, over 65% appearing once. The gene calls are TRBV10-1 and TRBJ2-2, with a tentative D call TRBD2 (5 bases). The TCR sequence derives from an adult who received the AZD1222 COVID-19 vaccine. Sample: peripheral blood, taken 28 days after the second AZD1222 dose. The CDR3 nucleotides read TGCGCCAGCAGTGAGTCCGGAGGAGGAGAGCTGTTTTTT. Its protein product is CASSESGGGELFF.